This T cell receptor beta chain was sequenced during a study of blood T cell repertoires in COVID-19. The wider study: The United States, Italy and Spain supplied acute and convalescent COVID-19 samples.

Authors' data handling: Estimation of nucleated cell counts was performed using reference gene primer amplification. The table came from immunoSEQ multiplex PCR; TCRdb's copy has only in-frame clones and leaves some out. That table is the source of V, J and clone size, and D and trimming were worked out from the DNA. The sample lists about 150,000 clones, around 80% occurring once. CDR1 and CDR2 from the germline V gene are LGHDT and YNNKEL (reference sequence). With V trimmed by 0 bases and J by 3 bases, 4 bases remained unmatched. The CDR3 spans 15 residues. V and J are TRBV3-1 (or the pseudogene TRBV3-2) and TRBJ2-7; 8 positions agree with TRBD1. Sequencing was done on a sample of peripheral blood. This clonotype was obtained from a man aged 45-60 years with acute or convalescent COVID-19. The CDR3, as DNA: TGTGCCAGCAGCCAAGATCGGACAGGGAACTACGAGCAGTACTTC. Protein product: CASSQDRTGNYEQYF.